The 8 T cell receptor beta chains below were found in one sample sequenced in a study of cytomegalovirus exposure and HLA in healthy donors. Method: immunoSEQ multiplex PCR; TCRdb's copy keeps in-frame clones and lacks some. In the table there are over 200,000 clones, less than 85% of which are singletons. The specimen sequenced was PBMCs. Receptors originate from a woman aged 18 to 35 in good health and CMV-seronegative.

The chain has TRBV5-8 and TRBJ2-1; 7 bases line up with TRBD2. Trimming at V came to 2 bases and at J to 9 bases, leaving 14 bases not matched to a gene. The CDR3 spans 16 residues. Germline lookup yields CDR1 SGHTS and CDR2 YDEGEE. CDR3 coding DNA: TGTGCCAGCAGCTTCTCACTAGCGCTCCCCTCCCCTGAGCAGTTCTTC. As protein: CASSFSLALPSPEQFF. Variable domain in full (rest from reference TRBV5-8 and TRBJ2-1): EAGVTQSPTHLIKTRGQQATLRCSPISGHTSVYWYQQALGLGLQFLLWYDEGEERNRGNFPPRFSGRQFPNYSSELNVNALELEDSALYLCASSFSLALPSPEQFFGPGTRLTVL.

As concerns this clone: The sample has other DNA sequences that encode this CDR3 too. CDR3 coding DNA: TGTGCCAGCAGTGCTAGGGGAACTGAAGCTTTCTTT. Translated: CASSARGTEAFF. This rearrangement joins TRBV6-1 to TRBJ1-1; D might be TRBD1 (5 bases). The germline gives CDR1 MNHNS, CDR2 SASEGT. Trimming pared 4 bases from V and 5 bases from J, leaving 8 bases between. The CDR3 runs to 12 residues.

The genes are TRBV28 and TRBJ2-2; TRBD1 matches at 8 bases. V shed 5 bases, J shed 1 base, and the junction held 6 bases outside the gene matches. CDR1 MDHEN and CDR2 SYDVKM come from the germline V gene. This CDR3 region has 16 residues. CDR3 loop: CASSPYGQGNTGELFF. The CDR3 DNA sequence: TGTGCCAGCAGTCCCTACGGACAGGGGAACACCGGGGAGCTGTTTTTT. The entire variable domain, with the rest obtained from reference TRBV28 and TRBJ2-2, is as follows: DVKVTQSSRYLVKRTGEKVFLECVQDMDHENMFWYRQDPGLGLRLIYFSYDVKMKEKGDIPEGYSVSREKKERFSLILESASTNQTSMYLCASSPYGQGNTGELFFGEGSRLTVL.

Here the CDR3 reads CASSVGVTSDSYEQYF. The CDR3 DNA follows: TGTGCCAGCAGCGTGGGAGTGACTAGCGATTCCTACGAGCAGTACTTC. The chain links TRBV9 to TRBJ2-7, with 8 bases fitting TRBD2. J lost 1 base, V lost 2 bases, and 8 bases had no gene match. The CDR3 runs to 16 residues. Germline values: CDR1 SGDLS, CDR2 YYNGEE.

This clone was counted a single time. The J gene is TRBJ1-2, the V gene TRBV5-1; D gene unclear. This CDR3 is 15 amino acids long. Germline assignment: CDR1 SGHRS and CDR2 YFSETQ. Trimming shortened V by 4 bases and J by 2 bases, and 15 bases separated the two germline ends. CDR3 sequence (DNA): TGCGCCAGCAGCCCAGCCTCCGGGATCAACTATGGCTACACCTTC. Translating gives CASSPASGINYGYTF.

The V call is TRBV2, the J call TRBJ2-1; no firm D call. The CDR3 covers 16 residues. V was cut by 1 base and J by 5 bases, with 15 bases left in between. The V gene's germline CDR1 is SNHLY and CDR2 FYNNEI. In DNA form, the CDR3 reads TGTGCCAGCAGTGAAGGGATTAAAGTTAAGAACAATGAGCAGTTCTTC. Its translation: CASSEGIKVKNNEQFF.

The chain recombines TRBV27 with TRBJ2-7; D is unresolved. Germline CDR1 MNHEY, CDR2 SMNVEV (reference sequence). This CDR3 spans 15 amino acids. V was clipped by 6 bases and J by 2 bases, with 17 bases between them. CDR3 in amino acids: CASRSLQAGAYEQYF. As DNA, the CDR3 is TGTGCCAGCAGGTCCCTCCAAGCTGGGGCCTACGAGCAGTACTTC.

CDR3 nucleotide sequence: TGTGCCAGCAGTTTAGACCTCCATCTAAACACCGGGGAGCTGTTTTTT. The encoded protein is CASSLDLHLNTGELFF. The chain couples TRBV27 to TRBJ2-2; D not certain. Trimming left V 2 bases short and J 2 bases short, with 12 bases between. CDR3 length equals 16 residues. The germline V gene encodes CDR1 MNHEY and CDR2 SMNVEV (reference sequence).